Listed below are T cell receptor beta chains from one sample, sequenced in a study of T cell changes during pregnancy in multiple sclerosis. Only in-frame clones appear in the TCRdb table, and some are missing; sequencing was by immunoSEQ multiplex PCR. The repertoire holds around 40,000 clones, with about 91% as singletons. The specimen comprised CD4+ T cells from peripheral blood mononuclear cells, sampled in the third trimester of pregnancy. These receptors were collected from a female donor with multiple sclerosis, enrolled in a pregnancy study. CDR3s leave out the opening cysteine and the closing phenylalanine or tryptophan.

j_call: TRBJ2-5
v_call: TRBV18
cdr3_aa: ASSPEGLAGETQY

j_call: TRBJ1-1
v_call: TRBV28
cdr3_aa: ASSLTGEVAEAF

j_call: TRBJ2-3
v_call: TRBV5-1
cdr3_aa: ASSYTQGASTDTQY

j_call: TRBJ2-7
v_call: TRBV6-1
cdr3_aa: ASSLVYSYEQY

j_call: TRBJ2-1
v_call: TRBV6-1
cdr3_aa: ASSEVGAYNEQF

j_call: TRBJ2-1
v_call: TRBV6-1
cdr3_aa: ASSESDKQF

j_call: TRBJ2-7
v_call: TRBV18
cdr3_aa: ASSPSGGDYEQY

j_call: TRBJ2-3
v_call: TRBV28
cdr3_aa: ASSPLAGVTDTQY

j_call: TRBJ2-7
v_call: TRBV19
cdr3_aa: ASSNNRGRAEQY

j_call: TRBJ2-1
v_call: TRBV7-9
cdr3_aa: ASSSQGWETLYNEQF

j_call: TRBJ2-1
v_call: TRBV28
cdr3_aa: ASSPQKGSLLSNEQF

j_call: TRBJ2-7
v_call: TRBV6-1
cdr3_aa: ASTQGGRIYEQY

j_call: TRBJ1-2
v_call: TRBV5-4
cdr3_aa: ASSFAGVHGYT

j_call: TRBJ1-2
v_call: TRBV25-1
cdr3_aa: ASGQNYGYT

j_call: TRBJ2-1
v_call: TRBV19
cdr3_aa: ASRDRYNEQF

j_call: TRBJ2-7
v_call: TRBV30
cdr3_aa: AWLAGAEQY

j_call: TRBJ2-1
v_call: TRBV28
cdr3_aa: ASSRDLTGDWDNEQF

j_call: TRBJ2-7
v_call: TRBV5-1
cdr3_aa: ASSLSAGAYYEQY

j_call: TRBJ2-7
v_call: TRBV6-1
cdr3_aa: ASSLGQGLDYEQY

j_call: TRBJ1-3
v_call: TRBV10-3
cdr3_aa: AISERRDSSSGNTIY

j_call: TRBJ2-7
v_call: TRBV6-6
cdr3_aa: ASSYRGGDYEQY

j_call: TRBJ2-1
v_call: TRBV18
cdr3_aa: ASSPSTGSYNEQF

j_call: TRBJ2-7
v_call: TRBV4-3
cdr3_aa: ASSQRTGPYEQY

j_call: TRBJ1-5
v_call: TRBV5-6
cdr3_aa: ASSLGDRASNQPQH

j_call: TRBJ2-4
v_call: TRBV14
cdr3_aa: ASSQAGAGAYIQY

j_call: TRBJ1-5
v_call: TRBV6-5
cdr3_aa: ASSPSDRVPTQH

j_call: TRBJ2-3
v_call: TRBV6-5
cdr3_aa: ASSLASGRTDTQY

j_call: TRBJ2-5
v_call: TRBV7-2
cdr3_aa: ASSLWRGQETQY

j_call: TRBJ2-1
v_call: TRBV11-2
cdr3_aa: ASSLDGGGLGNEQF

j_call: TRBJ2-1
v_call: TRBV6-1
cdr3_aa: ASMGQKEGNEQF

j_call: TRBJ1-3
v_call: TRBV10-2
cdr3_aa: ASMRDRANTIY

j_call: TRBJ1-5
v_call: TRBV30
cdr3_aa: AWSSDRGQPQH

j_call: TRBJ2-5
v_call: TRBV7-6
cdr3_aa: ASSLEVAGSQETQY

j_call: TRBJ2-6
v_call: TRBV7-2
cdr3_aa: ASRRQVGANVLT

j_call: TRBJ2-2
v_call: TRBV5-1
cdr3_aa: ASSLSGERAGELF

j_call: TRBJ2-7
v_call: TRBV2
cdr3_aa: ASSRQGPYLSYEQY

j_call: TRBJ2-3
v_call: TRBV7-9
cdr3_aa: ASSLSGGADTQY

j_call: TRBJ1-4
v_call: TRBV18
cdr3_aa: ASLQGPANEKLF

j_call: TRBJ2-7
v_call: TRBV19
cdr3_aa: ASSPSSGIGEQY

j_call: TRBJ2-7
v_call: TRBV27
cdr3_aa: ASSSAETSREQY

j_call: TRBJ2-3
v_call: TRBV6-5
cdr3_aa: ASSSRDRVSTDTQY

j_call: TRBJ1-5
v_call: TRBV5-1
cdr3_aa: ASSLDGYSNQPQH

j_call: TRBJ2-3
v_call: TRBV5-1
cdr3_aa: ASSSGQSQDTQY

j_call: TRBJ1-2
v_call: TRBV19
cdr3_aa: ASSILDRGAHGYT

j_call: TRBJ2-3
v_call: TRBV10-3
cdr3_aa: AISGTGVRDTQY

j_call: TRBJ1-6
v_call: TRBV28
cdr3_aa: ASRPQGEGSPLH

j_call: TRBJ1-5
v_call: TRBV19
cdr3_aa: ATAGQRGKPQH

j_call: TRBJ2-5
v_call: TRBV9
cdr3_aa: ASSVVGQGLAGTQETQY

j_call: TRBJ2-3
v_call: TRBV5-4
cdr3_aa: ASSITPADTQY

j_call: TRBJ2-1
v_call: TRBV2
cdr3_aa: ASSLTQASGRGGQF

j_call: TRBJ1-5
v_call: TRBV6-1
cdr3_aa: ASSEDRNQPQH

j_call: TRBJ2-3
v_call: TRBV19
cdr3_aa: ASTPDRVGTDTQY

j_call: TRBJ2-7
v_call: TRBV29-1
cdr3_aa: SVEGLAGEDEQY

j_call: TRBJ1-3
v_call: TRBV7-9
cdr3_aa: ASSHWGGTPGNTIY

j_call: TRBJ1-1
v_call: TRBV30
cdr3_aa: AWSALKSMNTEAF

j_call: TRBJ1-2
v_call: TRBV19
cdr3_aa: ASTLGLGYGYT

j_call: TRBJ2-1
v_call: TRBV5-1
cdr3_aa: ASSLGQVYNEQF

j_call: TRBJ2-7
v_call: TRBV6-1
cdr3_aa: ASSESSGSSGEQY

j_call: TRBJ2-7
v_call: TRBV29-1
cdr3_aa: SVEEAQDYLYEQY